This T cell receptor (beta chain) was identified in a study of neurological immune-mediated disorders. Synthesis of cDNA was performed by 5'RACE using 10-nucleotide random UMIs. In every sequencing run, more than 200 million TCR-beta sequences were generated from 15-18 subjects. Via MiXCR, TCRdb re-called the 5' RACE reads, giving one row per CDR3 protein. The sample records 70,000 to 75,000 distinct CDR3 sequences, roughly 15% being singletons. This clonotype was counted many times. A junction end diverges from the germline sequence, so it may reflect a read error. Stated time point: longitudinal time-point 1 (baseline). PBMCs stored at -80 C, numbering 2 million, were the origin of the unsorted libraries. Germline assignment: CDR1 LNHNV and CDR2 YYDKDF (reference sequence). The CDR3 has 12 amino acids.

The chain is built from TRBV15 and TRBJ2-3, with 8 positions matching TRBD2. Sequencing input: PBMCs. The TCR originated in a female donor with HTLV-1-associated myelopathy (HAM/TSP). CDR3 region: CATSGGRDTQYF. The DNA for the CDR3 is TGTGCTACCAGCGGGGGAAGGGATACGCAGTATTTT.